This T cell receptor (beta chain) was identified in a study of T cells in localized non-small cell lung cancer. With respect to this clone: Its target is not known.

The germline V gene has CDR1 SGHVS and CDR2 FQNEAQ. V lost 1 base to trimming and J lost 4 bases, with 20 bases between them. The CDR3 has 18 residues. Study conclusions and caveats: In adjacent lung appeared a median around 56 of the top 100 tumor clones.

Method: immunoSEQ multiplex PCR; TCRdb's copy keeps in-frame clones and lacks some. The sample has about 54,000 clones, about four fifths seen once. Source: peripheral blood, taken before any cancer treatment. This clonotype was sampled from a female donor at least 60 years old with stage II squamous cell lung carcinoma. The chain links TRBV7-8 to TRBJ1-5; D gene uncertain. CDR3 amino acids: CASSLVGLSGLGNQPQHF. The CDR3 bases are TGTGCCAGCAGCTTAGTAGGCTTGAGCGGGCTCGGAAATCAGCCCCAGCATTTT.